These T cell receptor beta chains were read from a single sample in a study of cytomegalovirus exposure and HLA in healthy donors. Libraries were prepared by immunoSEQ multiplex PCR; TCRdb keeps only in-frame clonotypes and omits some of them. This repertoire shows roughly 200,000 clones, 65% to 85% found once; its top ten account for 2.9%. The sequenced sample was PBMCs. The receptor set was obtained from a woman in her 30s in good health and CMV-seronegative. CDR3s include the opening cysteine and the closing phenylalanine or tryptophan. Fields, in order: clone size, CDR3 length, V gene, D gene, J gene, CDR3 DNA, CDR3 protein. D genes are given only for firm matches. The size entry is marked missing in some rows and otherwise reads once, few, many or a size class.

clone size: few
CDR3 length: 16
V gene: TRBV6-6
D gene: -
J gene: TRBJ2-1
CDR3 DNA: TGTGCCAGCAGTTCGGGACACCCGAGCTCCTACAATGAGCAGTTCTTC
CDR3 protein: CASSSGHPSSYNEQFF

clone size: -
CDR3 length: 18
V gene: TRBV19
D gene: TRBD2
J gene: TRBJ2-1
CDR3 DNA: TGTGCCAGTAGTATCCTGCAATTCCGACTAGCGGGGTACAATGAGCAGTTCTTC
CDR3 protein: CASSILQFRLAGYNEQFF

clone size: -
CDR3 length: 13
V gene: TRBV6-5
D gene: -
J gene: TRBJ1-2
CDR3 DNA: TGTGCCAGCAGCCCCGGACAGAGATATGGCTACACCTTC
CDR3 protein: CASSPGQRYGYTF

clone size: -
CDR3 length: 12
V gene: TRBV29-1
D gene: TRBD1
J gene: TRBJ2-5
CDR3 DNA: TGCAGCGCAACAGGGGCCCAAGAGACCCAGTACTTC
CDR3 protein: CSATGAQETQYF

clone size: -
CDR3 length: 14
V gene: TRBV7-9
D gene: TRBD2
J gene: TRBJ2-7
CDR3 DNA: TGTGCCAGCACGGTAGCGGGGGGGCCAGGCGAGCAGTACTTC
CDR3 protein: CASTVAGGPGEQYF

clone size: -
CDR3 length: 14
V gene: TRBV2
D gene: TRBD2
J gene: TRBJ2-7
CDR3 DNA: TGTGCCAGCAGGCGGGAGGTAGGCTCCTACGAGCAGTACTTC
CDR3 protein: CASRREVGSYEQYF

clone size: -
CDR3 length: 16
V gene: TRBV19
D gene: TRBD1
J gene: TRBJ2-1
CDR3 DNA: TGTGCCAGTAGTAACCACACCACAGGGGTGGTGAATGAGCAGTTCTTC
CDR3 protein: CASSNHTTGVVNEQFF

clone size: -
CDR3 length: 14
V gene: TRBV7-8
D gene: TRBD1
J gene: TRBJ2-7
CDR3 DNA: TGTGCCAGCAGTAGGACAGGGAGGAACTACGAGCAGTACTTC
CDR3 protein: CASSRTGRNYEQYF

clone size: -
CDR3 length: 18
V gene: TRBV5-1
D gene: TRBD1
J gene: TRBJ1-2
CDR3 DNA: TGCGCCAGCAGCCGACGACAACAGACAGGGGGGTCGGGCTATGGCTACACCTTC
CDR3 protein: CASSRRQQTGGSGYGYTF

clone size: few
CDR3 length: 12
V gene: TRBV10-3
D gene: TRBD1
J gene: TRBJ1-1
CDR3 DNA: TGTGCCACCAGACAGGGGGACACTGAAGCTTTCTTT
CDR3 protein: CATRQGDTEAFF

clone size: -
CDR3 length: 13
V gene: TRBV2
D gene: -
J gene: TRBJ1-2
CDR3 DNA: TGTGCCAGCAGTGATCAGGGCCGCTATGGCTACACCTTC
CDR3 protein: CASSDQGRYGYTF